Sequencing of this T cell receptor (beta chain) was carried out in a study of blood T cells in healthy people across ages. Total RNA, at least 6 micrograms per sample, was extracted from PBMCs. This CDR3 has 15 amino acids. The V gene lost 4 bases and the J gene lost 8 bases, with 21 bases spanning the gap. Germline V lookup: CDR1 LGHNA, CDR2 YNFKEQ. Alongside a J-beta primer mix, a sample-barcoded 5' primer served in a second PCR lasting 7 to 11 cycles. TCRdb processed the 5' RACE reads anew with MiXCR; each CDR3 protein has one entry. The sample lists almost 300,000 distinct CDR3 sequences, 25% to 30% seen once, with around 29% in the top ten. This clonotype was detected only a few times.

Sequenced input: blood. The rearrangement links TRBV4-2 to TRBJ2-7; a possible D gene is TRBD2 (6 bases). The TCR originated in a woman in her 70s in good health. In nucleotides, the CDR3 is TGTGCCAGCAGCCGAACTTCGGGACTTGGCCTAAAGCAGTACTTC. It is translated as CASSRTSGLGLKQYF.